The 3 T cell receptor beta chains given below trace back to one sample, sequenced in a study of shared clonotypes between healthy human individuals. Produced via immunoSEQ multiplex PCR; TCRdb's table is partial and in-frame only. The sample lists some 2 million clones; about 95% were seen once. Naive CD8 cells, CD45RO-negative and positively selected for CCR7, excluded terminally differentiated effector memory CD45RA+ cells. Sequencing input: naive CD8+ T cells sorted from blood. Every receptor here comes from a man younger than 30 in good health.

V is TRBV27 and J is TRBJ2-2; TRBD2 might be the D (5 bases). Germline V lookup: CDR1 MNHEY, CDR2 SMNVEV (reference sequence). CDR3 length equals 18 residues. V shed 0 bases and J shed 0 bases, with 14 bases lying between them. Here the CDR3 reads CASSLSASLEANTGELFF. The CDR3 DNA is TGTGCCAGCAGTTTATCGGCTAGCTTGGAAGCGAACACCGGGGAGCTGTTTTTT.

This clone was seen a single time. The chain has TRBV29-1 and TRBJ2-1, with TRBD2 as a possible D gene (6 bases). The CDR3 is 14 amino acids. Trimming took 2 bases from V and 3 from J, leaving 11 bases between them. Germline-derived CDR1 and CDR2 are SQVTM and ANQGSEA. The CDR3 loop is CSVEKRLDYNEQFF. CDR3 nucleotides: TGCAGCGTTGAAAAGCGACTAGACTACAATGAGCAGTTCTTC.

The gene calls are TRBV6-1 and TRBJ2-2, with 7 nucleotides matching TRBD2. CDR3 size: 16 residues. The germline V gene encodes CDR1 MNHNS and CDR2 SASEGT. Germline trimming cut 4 bases from V and 3 bases from J; bases unmatched to any gene: 8. The CDR3 region has the DNA TGTGCCAGCAGTGTAATAGGGCTAGCGGACACCGGGGAGCTGTTTTTT. Translating it yields CASSVIGLADTGELFF.